Many counts were recorded for the clone carrying this TCR beta chain. The CDR3 totals 17 residues. Germline CDR1 reads SGHDT; CDR2 reads YYEEEE. Trimming pared 4 bases from V and 0 bases from J, leaving 14 bases between. Amplification yielded TCR beta CDR3 regions, with RNA transcripts as the source. The TCR CDR3 first-round RT-PCR relied on the HTBI primer set. Using its own MiXCR run on the multiplex PCR reads, TCRdb lists one record per CDR3 protein. The sample carries about 580,000 distinct CDR3 sequences, approximately 44% recorded once. This sample was included in a study of T cells in Graves' hyperthyroidism and ophthalmopathy. Over 18 months, lack of ophthalmopathy progression marked Graves' hyperthyroidism as stable. Uncontrolled infection, other autoimmune disease, pregnancy or lactation barred patients from enrollment.

This TCR was recovered from a woman aged 18-35 years with Graves' hyperthyroidism. The sequenced material came from peripheral blood or thyroid tissue (not recorded which). The V gene is TRBV5-6, the J gene TRBJ2-6; D gene ambiguous. The CDR3 sequence: CASSLTSLRSGANVLTF. CDR3 nucleotides: TGTGCCAGCAGCCTAACATCACTCCGCTCTGGGGCCAACGTCCTGACTTTC.